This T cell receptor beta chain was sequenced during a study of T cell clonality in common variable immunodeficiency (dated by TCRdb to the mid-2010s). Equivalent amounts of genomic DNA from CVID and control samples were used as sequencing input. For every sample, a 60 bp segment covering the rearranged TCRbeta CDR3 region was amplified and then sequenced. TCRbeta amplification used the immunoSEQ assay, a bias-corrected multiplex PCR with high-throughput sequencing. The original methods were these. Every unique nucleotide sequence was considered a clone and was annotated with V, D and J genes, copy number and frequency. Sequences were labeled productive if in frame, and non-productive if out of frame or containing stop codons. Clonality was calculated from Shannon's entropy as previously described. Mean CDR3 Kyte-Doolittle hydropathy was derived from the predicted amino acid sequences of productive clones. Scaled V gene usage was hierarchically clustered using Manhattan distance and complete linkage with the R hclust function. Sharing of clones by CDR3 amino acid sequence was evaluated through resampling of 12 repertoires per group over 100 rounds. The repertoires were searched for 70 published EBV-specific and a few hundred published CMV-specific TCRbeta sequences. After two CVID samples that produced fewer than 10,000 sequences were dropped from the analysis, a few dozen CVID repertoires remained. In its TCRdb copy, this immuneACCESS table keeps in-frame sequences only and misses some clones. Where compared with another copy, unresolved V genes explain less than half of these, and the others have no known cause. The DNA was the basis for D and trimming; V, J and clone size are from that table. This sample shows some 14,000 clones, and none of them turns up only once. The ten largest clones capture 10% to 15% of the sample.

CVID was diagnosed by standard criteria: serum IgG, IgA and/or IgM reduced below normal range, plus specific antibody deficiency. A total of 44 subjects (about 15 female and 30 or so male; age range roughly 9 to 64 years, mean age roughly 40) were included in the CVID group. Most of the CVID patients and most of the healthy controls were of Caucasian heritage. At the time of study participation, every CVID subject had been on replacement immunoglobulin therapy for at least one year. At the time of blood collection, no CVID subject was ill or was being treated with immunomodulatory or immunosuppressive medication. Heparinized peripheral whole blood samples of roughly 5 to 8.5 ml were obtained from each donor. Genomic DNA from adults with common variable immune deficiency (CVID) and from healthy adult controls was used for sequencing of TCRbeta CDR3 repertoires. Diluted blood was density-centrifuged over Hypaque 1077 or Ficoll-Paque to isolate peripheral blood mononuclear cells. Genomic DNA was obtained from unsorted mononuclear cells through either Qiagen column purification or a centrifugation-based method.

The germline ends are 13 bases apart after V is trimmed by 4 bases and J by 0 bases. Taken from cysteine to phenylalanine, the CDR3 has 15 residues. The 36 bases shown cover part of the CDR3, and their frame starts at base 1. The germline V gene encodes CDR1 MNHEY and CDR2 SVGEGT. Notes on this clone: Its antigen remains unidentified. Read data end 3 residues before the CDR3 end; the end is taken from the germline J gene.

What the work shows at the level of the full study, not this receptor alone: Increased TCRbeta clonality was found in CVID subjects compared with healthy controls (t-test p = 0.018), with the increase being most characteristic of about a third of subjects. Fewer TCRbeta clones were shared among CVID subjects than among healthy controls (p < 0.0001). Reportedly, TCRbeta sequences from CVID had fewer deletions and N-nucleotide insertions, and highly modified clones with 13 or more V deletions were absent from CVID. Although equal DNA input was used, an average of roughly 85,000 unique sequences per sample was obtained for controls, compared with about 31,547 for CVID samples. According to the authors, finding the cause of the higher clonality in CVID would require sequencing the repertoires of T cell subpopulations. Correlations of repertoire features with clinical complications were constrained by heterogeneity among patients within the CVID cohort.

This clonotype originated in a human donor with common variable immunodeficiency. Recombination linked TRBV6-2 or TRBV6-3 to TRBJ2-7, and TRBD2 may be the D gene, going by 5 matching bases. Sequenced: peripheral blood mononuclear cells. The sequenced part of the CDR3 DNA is TGTGCCAGCAGTTCTTTCCCGGGGAGCTCCTACGAG. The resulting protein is CASSSFPGSSYE. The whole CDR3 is CASSSFPGSSYEQYF.